These T cell receptor beta chains were read from a single sample in a study of a mutant IDH1 vaccine in newly diagnosed glioma. This table comes from immunoSEQ multiplex PCR, and its TCRdb copy is limited to in-frame clones, with some not included. The repertoire holds about 54,000 clones, with approximately 81% as singletons. Material: PBMCs, obtained from a glioma patient treated with radiotherapy, temozolomide or both. The receptor set was obtained from a man younger than 35 with glioma. Both conserved end residues are part of each CDR3. A D gene is named only where the DNA matches it firmly. Size is omitted from some rows. Given values are once, few, many or a class for expanded clones.

abundance,j_gene,v_gene,d_gene,CDR3nt,CDR3aa
-,TRBJ1-2,TRBV19,-,TGTGCCAGTAGACCCCGGGCCAACTATGGCTACACCTTC,CASRPRANYGYTF
-,TRBJ1-1,TRBV30,-,TGTGCCTGGACCGGGGGGTACTTAGGCGCTGAAGCTTTCTTT,CAWTGGYLGAEAFF
-,TRBJ2-7,TRBV7-2,TRBD2,TGTGCCAGCAGCTTAACGCTAGCGGGAGGGTGGGAGCAGTACTTC,CASSLTLAGGWEQYF
-,TRBJ1-1,TRBV5-4,-,TGTGCCAGCAGCTTGGGGGGCGATGAGCTGAACACTGAAGCTTTCTTT,CASSLGGDELNTEAFF
-,TRBJ2-7,TRBV7-2,-,TGTGCCAGCAGCTTAGTGGCCTACGAGCAGTACTTC,CASSLVAYEQYF
-,TRBJ2-7,TRBV28,TRBD2,TGTGCCAGCATGGTCCCGGGACTAGCGACCTACGAGCAGTACTTC,CASMVPGLATYEQYF
-,TRBJ1-5,TRBV7-9,-,TGTGCCAGCAGCAGCCCAAAGCCCCAGCATTTT,CASSSPKPQHF
-,TRBJ1-5,TRBV19,-,TGTGCCAGTAGTATCCCAGGGACCGGTAGCAATCAGCCCCAGCATTTT,CASSIPGTGSNQPQHF
-,TRBJ2-2,TRBV6-4,TRBD1,TGTGCCATTACAGGGGGCGCGAAGGACACCGGGGAGCTGTTTTTT,CAITGGAKDTGELFF
-,TRBJ1-1,TRBV30,TRBD1,TGTGCCTGGAGTGTTGTGAGGACAGGGACGGCTTTCTTT,CAWSVVRTGTAFF
-,TRBJ1-4,TRBV4-1,-,TGCGCCAGCAGCCAATCGGGCTCTCTACTGTTTTTT,CASSQSGSLLFF
few,TRBJ1-4,TRBV5-6,TRBD1,TGTGCCAGCAGCCGGGACAGGGGGCGTGATGAAAAACTGTTTTTT,CASSRDRGRDEKLFF
-,TRBJ1-5,TRBV5-1,TRBD1,TGCGCCAGCAGCTTAGACAGGGGTCGGAATCAGCCCCAGCATTTT,CASSLDRGRNQPQHF
-,TRBJ1-6,TRBV2,TRBD1,TGTGCCAGCAGTGGCAGACAGGGATCTCTTTCACCCCTCCACTTT,CASSGRQGSLSPLHF
-,TRBJ1-1,TRBV6-5,-,TGTGCCAGCAGTTACCTGGGGGGATACACTGAAGCTTTCTTT,CASSYLGGYTEAFF
few,TRBJ1-2,TRBV7-9,-,TGTGCCAGCAGCCCAACCGGCGGGGTAAACTATGGCTACACCTTC,CASSPTGGVNYGYTF
-,TRBJ1-1,TRBV5-1,-,TGCGCCAGCAGCTTGGGCGCACAGAACACTGAAGCTTTCTTT,CASSLGAQNTEAFF
-,TRBJ2-7,TRBV20-1,-,TGCAGTGTAACGGCAGGGCCCGAGCAGTACTTC,CSVTAGPEQYF
-,TRBJ2-7,TRBV27,-,TGTGCCAGCAGGGGGGACTTAAGGAGCTCCTACGAGCAGTACTTC,CASRGDLRSSYEQYF
-,TRBJ1-1,TRBV7-6,-,TGTGCCAGCAGCTTACTGGACACTGAAGCTTTCTTT,CASSLLDTEAFF
-,TRBJ1-2,TRBV10-3,TRBD1,TGTGCCATCAGTGATCTCGCCGTGGGACAGGGTTATGGCTACACCTTC,CAISDLAVGQGYGYTF
-,TRBJ2-6,TRBV15,-,TGTGCCATTGCAGGGGGGGACTCTGGGGCCAACGTCCTGACTTTC,CAIAGGDSGANVLTF
few,TRBJ1-5,TRBV6-1,-,TGTGCCAGCAGTGAACTTTCCATGAGCAATCAGCCCCAGCATTTT,CASSELSMSNQPQHF
-,TRBJ1-2,TRBV5-1,-,TGCGCCAGCAGGCTTGTCGGGGGCTCGGGCTACACCTTC,CASRLVGGSGYTF
-,TRBJ1-2,TRBV5-6,-,TGTGCCAGCAGCTTACCCCGGACAACTTATGGCTACACCTTC,CASSLPRTTYGYTF
-,TRBJ1-2,TRBV4-2,TRBD1,TGTGCCAGCAGCCAAGACAGGGGGCTTGGCTACACCTTC,CASSQDRGLGYTF
few,TRBJ1-2,TRBV19,-,TGTGCCAGTAGTATAGGACCCAGGGGAAACTATGGCTACACCTTC,CASSIGPRGNYGYTF
-,TRBJ1-1,TRBV5-1,TRBD1,TGCGCCAGCAGCTTTACAGGGGCCCGTGAAGCTTTCTTT,CASSFTGAREAFF
-,TRBJ2-1,TRBV19,TRBD2,TGTGCCAGTAGTATTCCCCGGGGACTAGCTCGGGATGAGCAGTTCTTC,CASSIPRGLARDEQFF
-,TRBJ1-2,TRBV4-3,-,TGCGCCAGCAGCCTTACCGGGACGAACTATGGCTACACCTTC,CASSLTGTNYGYTF
-,TRBJ1-3,TRBV4-1,TRBD1,TGCGCCAGCAGCCAAGGAGGGGGCCCTGGAAACACCATATATTTT,CASSQGGGPGNTIYF
few,TRBJ2-3,TRBV20-1,-,TGCAGTGCTAGTTTAGATACGCAGTATTTT,CSASLDTQYF
-,TRBJ1-1,TRBV5-1,-,TGCGCCAGCAGCTCCCAAATTCTGAACACTGAAGCTTTCTTT,CASSSQILNTEAFF
-,TRBJ2-2,TRBV6-1,-,TGTGCCAGCCGCTATAGCCTCAACACCGGGGAGCTGTTTTTT,CASRYSLNTGELFF
-,TRBJ1-5,TRBV7-2,-,TGTGCCAGCACCAACTACGAGGGAATTCAGCCCCAGCATTTT,CASTNYEGIQPQHF
once,TRBJ2-7,TRBV5-1,TRBD1,TGCGCCAGCAGCTTTGGGACAGGGGCCTACGAGCAGTACTTC,CASSFGTGAYEQYF
-,TRBJ1-1,TRBV18,TRBD1,TGTGCCAGCTCACCACAATATACCGCAGGGGGCACTGAAGCTTTCTTT,CASSPQYTAGGTEAFF
-,TRBJ1-2,TRBV6-1,-,TGTGCCAGCAGTGAAAGGGGTCGACTCTATGGCTACACCTTC,CASSERGRLYGYTF
-,TRBJ1-1,TRBV29-1,-,TGCAGCGTTGTTTCCGGGGGAAGGTTTACTGAAGCTTTCTTT,CSVVSGGRFTEAFF
-,TRBJ1-2,TRBV5-4,-,TGTGCCAGCAGCTACCAGGGTTTCGATGGCTACACCTTC,CASSYQGFDGYTF
-,TRBJ1-4,TRBV5-1,-,TGCGCCAGCAGCTTGGCCGGGGGGTCGGTTAATGAAAAACTGTTTTTT,CASSLAGGSVNEKLFF
-,TRBJ2-3,TRBV10-3,-,TGTGCCATCCAAGCGGAAAGCACAGATACGCAGTATTTT,CAIQAESTDTQYF
-,TRBJ1-1,TRBV30,TRBD1,TGTGCCTGGACCCGGACAGGGTGGACTGAAGCTTTCTTT,CAWTRTGWTEAFF
-,TRBJ2-6,TRBV9,-,TGTGCCAGCAGCGTAGCGCCAGGAAGCTCTGGGGCCAACGTCCTGACTTTC,CASSVAPGSSGANVLTF
few,TRBJ1-1,TRBV2,-,TGTGCCAGCAGTGAAGAGTGGGCGTGGAACACTGAAGCTTTCTTT,CASSEEWAWNTEAFF
-,TRBJ2-1,TRBV15,TRBD2,TGTGCCACCAGCAGAGATCGTTTTGCGGGGGGACGAAATGAGCAGTTCTTC,CATSRDRFAGGRNEQFF
-,TRBJ2-5,TRBV19,-,TGTGCCAGTAGTATCAGCGGGACAGAAGAGACCCAGTACTTC,CASSISGTEETQYF
-,TRBJ2-3,TRBV28,TRBD2,TGTGCCAGCAGAGGGTCTGAGGGAGGGCGAAGCACAGATACGCAGTATTTT,CASRGSEGGRSTDTQYF
-,TRBJ2-7,TRBV4-2,-,TGTGCCAGCAGCCAAGGGGACACAAACTCCTACGAGCAGTACTTC,CASSQGDTNSYEQYF
few,TRBJ1-2,TRBV7-2,-,TGTGCCAGCAGCTATAATGGTTACTATGGCTACACCTTC,CASSYNGYYGYTF
-,TRBJ2-3,TRBV5-1,TRBD2,TGCGCCAGCAGCTCGGGACTAGCGGGGGGCCAAGCAGATACGCAGTATTTT,CASSSGLAGGQADTQYF
few,TRBJ1-1,TRBV7-3,-,TGTGCCAGCAGCTTTTCATTGAACACTGAAGCTTTCTTT,CASSFSLNTEAFF
-,TRBJ2-1,TRBV4-2,TRBD1,TGTGCCAGCAGCCAAGAGAGGGGACAGGCCTCACTAAGCTCCTACAATGAGCAGTTCTTC,CASSQERGQASLSSYNEQFF
-,TRBJ2-1,TRBV6-4,TRBD2,TGTGCCAGCAGTCGACTAGCTCGCGACAATGAGCAGTTCTTC,CASSRLARDNEQFF
-,TRBJ1-1,TRBV7-9,-,TGTGCCAGCAGCTTAGTCGAGCTTCGTCCCTGGGGGCTTCCCACTGAAGCTTTCTTT,CASSLVELRPWGLPTEAFF
-,TRBJ1-5,TRBV9,TRBD1,TGTGCCAGCAGCGTAGAAGGGACAGTTAATCAGCCCCAGCATTTT,CASSVEGTVNQPQHF
-,TRBJ1-1,TRBV4-3,-,TGCGCCAGCAGCCAAGAGGTTGGTCCTATGAACACTGAAGCTTTCTTT,CASSQEVGPMNTEAFF
-,TRBJ1-1,TRBV27,-,TGTGCCAGCAGTCCAATTCTACTGAACACTGAAGCTTTCTTT,CASSPILLNTEAFF